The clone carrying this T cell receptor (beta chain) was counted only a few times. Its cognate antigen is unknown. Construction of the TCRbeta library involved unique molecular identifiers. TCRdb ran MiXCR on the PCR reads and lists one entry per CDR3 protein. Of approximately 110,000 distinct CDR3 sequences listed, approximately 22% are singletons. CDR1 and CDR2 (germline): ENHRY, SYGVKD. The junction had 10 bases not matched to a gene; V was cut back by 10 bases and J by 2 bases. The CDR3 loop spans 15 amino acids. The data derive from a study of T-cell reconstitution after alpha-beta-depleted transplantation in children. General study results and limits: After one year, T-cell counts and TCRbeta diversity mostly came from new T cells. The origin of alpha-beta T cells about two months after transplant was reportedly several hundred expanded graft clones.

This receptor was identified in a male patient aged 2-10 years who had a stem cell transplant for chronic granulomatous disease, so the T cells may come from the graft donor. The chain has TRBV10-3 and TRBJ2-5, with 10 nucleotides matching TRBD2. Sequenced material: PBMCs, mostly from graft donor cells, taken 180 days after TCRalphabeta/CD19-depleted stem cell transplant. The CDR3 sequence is CATGRLAGVQETQYF. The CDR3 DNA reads TGTGCCACGGGGAGGCTAGCGGGGGTGCAAGAGACCCAGTACTTC.